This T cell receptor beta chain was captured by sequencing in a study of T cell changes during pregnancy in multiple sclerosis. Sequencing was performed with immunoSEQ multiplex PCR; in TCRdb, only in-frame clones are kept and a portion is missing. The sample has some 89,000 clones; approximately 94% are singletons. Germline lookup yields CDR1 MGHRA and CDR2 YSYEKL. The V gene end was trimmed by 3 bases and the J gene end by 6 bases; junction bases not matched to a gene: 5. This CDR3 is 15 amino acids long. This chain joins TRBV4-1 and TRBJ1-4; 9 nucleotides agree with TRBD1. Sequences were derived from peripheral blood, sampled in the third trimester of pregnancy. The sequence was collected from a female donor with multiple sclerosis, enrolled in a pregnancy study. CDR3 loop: CASSQAGTGHEKLFF. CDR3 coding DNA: TGCGCCAGCAGCCAGGCCGGGACAGGGCATGAAAAACTGTTTTTT.